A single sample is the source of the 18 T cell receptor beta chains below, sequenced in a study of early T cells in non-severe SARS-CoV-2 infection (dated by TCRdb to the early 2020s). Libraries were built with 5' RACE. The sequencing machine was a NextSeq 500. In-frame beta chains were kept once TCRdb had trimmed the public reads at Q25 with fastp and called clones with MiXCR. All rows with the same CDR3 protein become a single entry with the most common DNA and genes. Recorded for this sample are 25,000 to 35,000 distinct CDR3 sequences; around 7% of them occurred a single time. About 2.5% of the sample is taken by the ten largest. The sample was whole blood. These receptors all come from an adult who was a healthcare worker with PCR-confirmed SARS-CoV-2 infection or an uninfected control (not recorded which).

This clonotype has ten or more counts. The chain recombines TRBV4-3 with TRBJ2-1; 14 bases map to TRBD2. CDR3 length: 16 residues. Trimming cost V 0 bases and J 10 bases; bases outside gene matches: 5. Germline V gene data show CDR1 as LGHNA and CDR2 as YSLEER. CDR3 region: CASSQETSGRAREQFF. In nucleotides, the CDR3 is TGCGCCAGCAGCCAAGAGACTAGCGGGAGGGCCCGGGAGCAGTTCTTC.

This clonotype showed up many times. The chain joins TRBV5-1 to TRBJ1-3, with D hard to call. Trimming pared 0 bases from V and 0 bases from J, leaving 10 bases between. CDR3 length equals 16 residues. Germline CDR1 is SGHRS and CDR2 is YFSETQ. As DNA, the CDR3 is TGCGCCAGCAGCTTGGAGGAGCTAGGCTCTGGAAACACCATATATTTT. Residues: CASSLEELGSGNTIYF.

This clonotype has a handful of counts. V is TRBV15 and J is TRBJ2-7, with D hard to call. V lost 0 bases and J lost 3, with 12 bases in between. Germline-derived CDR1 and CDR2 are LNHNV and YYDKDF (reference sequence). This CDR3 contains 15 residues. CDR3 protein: CATSRDRSLGYEQYF. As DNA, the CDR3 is TGTGCCACCAGCAGAGACAGGAGTCTGGGCTACGAGCAGTACTTC.

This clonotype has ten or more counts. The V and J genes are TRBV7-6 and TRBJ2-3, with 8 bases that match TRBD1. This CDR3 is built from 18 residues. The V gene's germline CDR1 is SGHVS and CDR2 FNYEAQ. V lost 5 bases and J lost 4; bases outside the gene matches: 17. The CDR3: CASSVSGPDREVADTQYF. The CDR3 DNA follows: TGTGCCAGCAGCGTAAGCGGTCCGGACAGGGAGGTCGCAGATACGCAGTATTTT.

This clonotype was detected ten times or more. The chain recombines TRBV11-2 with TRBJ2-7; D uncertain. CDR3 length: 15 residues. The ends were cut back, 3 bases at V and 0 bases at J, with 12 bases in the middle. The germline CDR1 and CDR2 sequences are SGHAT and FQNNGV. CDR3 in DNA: TGTGCCAGCAGCTTCGATTACCTTTCCTCCTACGAGCAGTACTTC. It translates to CASSFDYLSSYEQYF.

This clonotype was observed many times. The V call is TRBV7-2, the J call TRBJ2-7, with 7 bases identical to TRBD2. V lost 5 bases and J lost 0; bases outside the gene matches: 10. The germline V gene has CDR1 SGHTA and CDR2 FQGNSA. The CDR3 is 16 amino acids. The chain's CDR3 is CASSLASGTTSYEQYF. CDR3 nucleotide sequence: TGTGCCAGCAGCCTCGCCTCCGGGACTACCTCCTACGAGCAGTACTTC.

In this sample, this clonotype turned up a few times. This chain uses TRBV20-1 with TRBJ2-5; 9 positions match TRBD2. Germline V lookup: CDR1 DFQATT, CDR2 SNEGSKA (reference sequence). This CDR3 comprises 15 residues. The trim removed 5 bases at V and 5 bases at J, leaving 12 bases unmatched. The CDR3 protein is CSAPPSGGLWETQYF. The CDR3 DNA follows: TGCAGTGCTCCTCCCAGCGGGGGGCTGTGGGAGACCCAGTACTTC.

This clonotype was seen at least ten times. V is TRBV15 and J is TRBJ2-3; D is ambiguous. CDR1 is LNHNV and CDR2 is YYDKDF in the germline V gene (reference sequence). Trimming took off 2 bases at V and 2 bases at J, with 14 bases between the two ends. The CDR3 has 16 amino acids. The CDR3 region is CATSRQEPILTDTQYF. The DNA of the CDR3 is TGTGCCACCAGCAGACAGGAGCCCATACTCACAGATACGCAGTATTTT. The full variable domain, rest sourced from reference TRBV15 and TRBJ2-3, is DAMVIQNPRYQVTQFGKPVTLSCSQTLNHNVMYWYQQKSSQAPKLLFHYYDKDFNNEADTPDNFQSRRPNTSFCFLDIRSPGLGDTAMYLCATSRQEPILTDTQYFGPGTRLTVL.

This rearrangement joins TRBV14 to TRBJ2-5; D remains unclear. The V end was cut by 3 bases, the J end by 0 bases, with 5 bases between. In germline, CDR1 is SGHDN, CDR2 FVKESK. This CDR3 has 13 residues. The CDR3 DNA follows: TGTGCCAGCAGCCACGAGAACCAAGAGACCCAGTACTTC. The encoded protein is CASSHENQETQYF.

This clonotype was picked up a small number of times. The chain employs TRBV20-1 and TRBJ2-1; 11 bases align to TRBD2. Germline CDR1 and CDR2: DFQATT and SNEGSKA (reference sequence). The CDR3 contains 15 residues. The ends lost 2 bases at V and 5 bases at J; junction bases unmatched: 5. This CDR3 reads CSARPGLAGNNEQFF. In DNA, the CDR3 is TGCAGTGCTAGACCCGGACTAGCGGGCAACAATGAGCAGTTCTTC.

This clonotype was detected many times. CDR3 sequence: CASSLWGFRDSKYGYTF. The CDR3 DNA reads TGTGCCAGCAGTTTATGGGGGTTCCGCGATTCGAAGTATGGCTACACCTTC. The chain is built from TRBV28 and TRBJ1-2; D is unresolved. The germline V and J ends were trimmed by 0 bases and 5 bases, with 19 bases remaining between them. Germline CDR1 reads MDHEN; CDR2 reads SYDVKM. The CDR3 sequence is 17 residues long.

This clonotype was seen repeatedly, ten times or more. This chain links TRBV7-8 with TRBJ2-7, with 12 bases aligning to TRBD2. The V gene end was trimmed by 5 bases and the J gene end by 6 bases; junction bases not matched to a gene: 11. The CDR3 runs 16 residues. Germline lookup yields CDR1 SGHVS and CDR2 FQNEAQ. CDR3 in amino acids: CASSPSRTSGISEQYF. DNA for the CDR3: TGTGCCAGCAGCCCCAGTAGGACTAGCGGGATAAGCGAGCAGTACTTC. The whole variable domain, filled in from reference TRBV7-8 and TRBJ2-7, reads GAGVSQSPRYKVAKRGQDVALRCDPISGHVSLFWYQQALGQGPEFLTYFQNEAQLDKSGLPSDRFFAERPEGSVSTLKIQRTQQEDSAVYLCASSPSRTSGISEQYFGPGTRLTVT.

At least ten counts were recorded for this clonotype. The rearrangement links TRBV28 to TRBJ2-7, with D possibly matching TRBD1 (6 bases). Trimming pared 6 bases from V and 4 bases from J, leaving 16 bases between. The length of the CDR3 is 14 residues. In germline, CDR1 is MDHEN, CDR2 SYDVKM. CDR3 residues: CASRPRAQGYEQYF. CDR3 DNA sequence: TGTGCCAGCAGACCCCGGGCCCAGGGGTACGAGCAGTACTTC.

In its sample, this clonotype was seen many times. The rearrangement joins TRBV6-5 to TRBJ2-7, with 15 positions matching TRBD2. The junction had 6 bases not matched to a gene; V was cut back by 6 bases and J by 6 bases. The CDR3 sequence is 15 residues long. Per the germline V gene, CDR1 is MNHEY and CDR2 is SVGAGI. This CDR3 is CASRRGLAGGAEQYF. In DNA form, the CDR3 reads TGTGCCAGCAGGCGAGGACTAGCGGGAGGGGCCGAGCAGTACTTC.

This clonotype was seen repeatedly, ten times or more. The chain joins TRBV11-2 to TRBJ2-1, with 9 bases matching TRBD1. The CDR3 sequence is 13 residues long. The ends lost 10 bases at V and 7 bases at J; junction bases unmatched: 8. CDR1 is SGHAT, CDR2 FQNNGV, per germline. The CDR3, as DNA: TGTGCCATTTCGGGACAGGGACTTAATGAGCAGTTCTTC. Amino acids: CAISGQGLNEQFF.

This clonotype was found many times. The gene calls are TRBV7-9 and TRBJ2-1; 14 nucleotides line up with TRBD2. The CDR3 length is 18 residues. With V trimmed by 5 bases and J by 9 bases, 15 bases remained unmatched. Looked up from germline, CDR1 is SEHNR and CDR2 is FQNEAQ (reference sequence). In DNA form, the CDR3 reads TGTGCCAGCAGCCCAAGTCCCGGGACTAGCGGGAGACGAGGTGAGCAGTTCTTC. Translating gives CASSPSPGTSGRRGEQFF. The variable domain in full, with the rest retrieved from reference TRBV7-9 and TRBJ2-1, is DTGVSQNPRHKITKRGQNVTFRCDPISEHNRLYWYRQTLGQGPEFLTYFQNEAQLEKSRLLSDRFSAERPKGSFSTLEIQRTEQGDSAMYLCASSPSPGTSGRRGEQFFGPGTRLTVL.

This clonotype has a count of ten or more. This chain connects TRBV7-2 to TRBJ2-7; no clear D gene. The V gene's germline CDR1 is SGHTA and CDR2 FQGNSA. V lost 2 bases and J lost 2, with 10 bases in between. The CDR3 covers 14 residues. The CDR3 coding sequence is TGTGCCAGCAGCTTATACGTGTCTACCTACGAGCAGTACTTC. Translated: CASSLYVSTYEQYF.

CDR3 residues: CAWSAADTQYF. The CDR3 DNA reads as TGTGCCTGGAGTGCGGCAGATACGCAGTATTTT. The chain has TRBV30 and TRBJ2-3; D uncertain. V shed 1 base and J shed 4 bases, with 3 bases lying between them. The CDR3 runs 11 residues. CDR1 and CDR2 from the germline V gene are GTSNPN and SVGIG (reference sequence).